This TCR beta chain was identified in a study of cytomegalovirus exposure and HLA in healthy donors. Whole-study findings and limits: The study recorded more than 150 TCR beta chains that were cytomegalovirus-associated. The majority of TCR sequences were rare, yet some public TCRs appeared in many donors. Cytomegalovirus status was reportedly diagnosed by the classifier with high specificity and sensitivity.

CDR1 is LNHDA, CDR2 SQIVND, per germline (reference sequence). Trimming stripped 5 bases from V and 5 bases from J, with 18 bases between. This CDR3 spans 15 amino acids. About this clone: Its antigen remains unidentified.

The study drew the donors from its approximately 110-subject validation cohort, separate from the roughly 700-subject first cohort. Profiling relied on immunoSEQ multiplex PCR, and the TCRdb table lists in-frame clones only, not all of them. The sample has around 160,000 clones, around 85% seen once; the top ten hold over 2%. This clonotype was sampled from a man aged 30 to 39 in good health and CMV-seropositive. V is TRBV19 and J is TRBJ1-2; perhaps TRBD1 as D (5 bases). The sequencing sample was made of PBMCs. CDR3 region: CASSEAQGPKYGYTF. In DNA, the CDR3 is TGTGCCAGTAGTGAAGCTCAGGGCCCCAAGTATGGCTACACCTTC.